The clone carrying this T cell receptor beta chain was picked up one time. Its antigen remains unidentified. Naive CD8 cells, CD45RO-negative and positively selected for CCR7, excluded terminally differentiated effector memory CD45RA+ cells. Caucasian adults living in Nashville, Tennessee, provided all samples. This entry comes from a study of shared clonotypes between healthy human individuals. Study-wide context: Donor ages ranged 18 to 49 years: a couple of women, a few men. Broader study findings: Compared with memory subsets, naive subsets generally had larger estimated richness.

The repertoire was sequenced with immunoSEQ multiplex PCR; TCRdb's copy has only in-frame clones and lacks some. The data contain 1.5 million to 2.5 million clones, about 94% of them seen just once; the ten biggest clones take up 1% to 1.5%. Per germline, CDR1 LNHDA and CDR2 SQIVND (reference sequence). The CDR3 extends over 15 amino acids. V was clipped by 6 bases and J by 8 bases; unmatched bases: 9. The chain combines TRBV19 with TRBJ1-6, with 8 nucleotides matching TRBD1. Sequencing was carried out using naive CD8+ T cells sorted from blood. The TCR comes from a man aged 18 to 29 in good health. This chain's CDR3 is CASRPGQETYSPLHF. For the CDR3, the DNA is TGTGCCAGTAGACCGGGACAGGAAACGTATTCACCCCTCCACTTT.